The 19 T cell receptor beta chains in this list originate from one sample, sequenced in a study of identical twins. TCRdb used MiXCR to reprocess the 5' RACE reads, holding one entry per CDR3 protein. The data show 420,000 or so distinct CDR3 sequences, 15% to 20% seen once. The sample was naive T cells sorted from blood. The receptor set was obtained from a man aged 50 or older in good health.

This chain links TRBV20-1 with TRBJ2-1; TRBD2 matches at 12 bases. Germline assignment: CDR1 DFQATT and CDR2 SNEGSKA (reference sequence). CDR3 length: 18 residues. V lost 6 bases to trimming and J lost 0 bases; unmatched junction nucleotides: 12. CDR3 protein: CSADSLGLAGSSYNEQFF. DNA of the CDR3: TGCAGTGCCGACTCGCTAGGACTAGCGGGGAGCTCCTACAATGAGCAGTTCTTC.

This clonotype was recorded a few times. The chain employs TRBV6-5 and TRBJ2-7; 8 positions match TRBD1. The CDR3 covers 15 residues. Germline values: CDR1 MNHEY, CDR2 SVGAGI. Trimming at V came to 2 bases and at J to 3 bases, leaving 6 bases not matched to a gene. The CDR3 region has the DNA TGTGCCAGCAGTTACGGGCCAGGGGGCGACTACGAGCAGTACTTC. Translating it yields CASSYGPGGDYEQYF.

The V call is TRBV5-1, the J call TRBJ2-5; 7 bases are a match to TRBD1. Losses at the gene ends were 7 bases for V and 4 bases for J; bases not matched to a gene: 10. CDR3 length: 14 amino acids. Germline V gene sequence: CDR1 SGHRS, CDR2 YFSETQ. The CDR3 region has the DNA TGCGCCAGCGGAGCAGAGGGGGCGGGAGAGACCCAGTACTTC. This encodes CASGAEGAGETQYF.

The chain is built from TRBV5-1 and TRBJ2-5, with TRBD2 as a possible D gene (5 bases). V was clipped by 5 bases and J by 2 bases, with 16 bases between them. The length of the CDR3 is 15 residues. Germline assignment: CDR1 SGHRS and CDR2 YFSETQ. In nucleotides, the CDR3 is TGCGCCAGCAGACTAGAAGCGATGAGGCAAGAGACCCAGTACTTC. Protein product: CASRLEAMRQETQYF.

This clonotype has only a few counts. The chain couples TRBV12-3 or TRBV12-4 to TRBJ1-4; no clear D. Trimming removed 8 bases from V and 0 bases from J, with 7 bases in between. The CDR3 is made up of 13 amino acids. The CDR3 DNA reads TGTGCCAGCCAATTTGCAACTAATGAAAAACTGTTTTTT. Encoded protein: CASQFATNEKLFF.

This clonotype was detected only a few times. The gene calls are TRBV6-5 and TRBJ2-5; D possibly uses TRBD1 or TRBD2 (5 bases each). V shed 3 bases and J shed 5 bases, with 16 bases lying between them. Germline CDR1 is MNHEY and CDR2 is SVGAGI. CDR3 length: 15 amino acids. CDR3 loop: CASSYSGGGAETQYF. The CDR3 nucleotides read TGTGCCAGCAGTTATAGTGGTGGGGGAGCTGAGACCCAGTACTTC.

The chain links TRBV27 to TRBJ2-2, with D perhaps TRBD2 (7 bases). The CDR3 has 18 amino acids. Germline V gives CDR1 MNHEY, CDR2 SMNVEV (reference sequence). V was trimmed by 2 bases and J by 5 bases, leaving 21 bases between them. The CDR3 region has the DNA TGTGCCAGCAGTTTAATTTGGCTTGGGGGGGCCAGGACCGGGGAGCTGTTTTTT. It yields the protein CASSLIWLGGARTGELFF.

V and J are TRBV4-3 and TRBJ1-1; tentative D call: TRBD1 (5 bases). Germline V lookup: CDR1 LGHNA, CDR2 YSLEER. This CDR3 spans 15 amino acids. Trimming removed 1 base from V and 1 base from J, with 10 bases in between. As DNA, the CDR3 is TGCGCCAGCAGCCAAGTTAGTCAGGGGAACACTGAAGCTTTCTTT. Its translation: CASSQVSQGNTEAFF.

The chain carries TRBV2 and TRBJ2-1, with a possible D match to TRBD2 (6 bases). CDR1 and CDR2 from the germline V gene are SNHLY and FYNNEI. Trimming left V 4 bases short and J 3 bases short, with 13 bases between. The CDR3 spans 15 residues. CDR3 nucleotides: TGTGCCAGCAGTGTAGGGCGGGGAGTCTACAATGAGCAGTTCTTC. This encodes CASSVGRGVYNEQFF.

This clonotype has only a few counts. The DNA for the CDR3 is TGTGCCAGCAGCTCCCGGGACAGGTCTAACTATGGCTACACCTTC. Protein product: CASSSRDRSNYGYTF. V and J are TRBV7-8 and TRBJ1-2, with 8 bases fitting TRBD1. Germline CDR1 is SGHVS and CDR2 is FQNEAQ. CDR3 length: 15 amino acids. Losses at the gene ends were 4 bases for V and 0 bases for J; bases not matched to a gene: 4.

At least ten counts were recorded for this clonotype. The chain is built from TRBV6-5 and TRBJ2-7, with TRBD1 as a possible D gene (5 bases). The CDR3 length is 15 residues. Germline CDR1 and CDR2: MNHEY and SVGAGI. V was cut by 2 bases and J by 0 bases, with 11 bases left in between. The CDR3: CASSYGHLTSYEQYF. CDR3 sequence (DNA): TGTGCCAGCAGTTACGGACACCTGACCTCCTACGAGCAGTACTTC.

This clonotype was seen repeatedly, ten times or more. The rearrangement joins TRBV4-2 to TRBJ2-3; no definite D call. From germline, CDR1 is LGHNA and CDR2 YNFKEQ. There are 15 residues in the CDR3. Trimming shortened V by 0 bases and J by 0 bases, and 7 bases separated the two germline ends. The CDR3 region is CASSQDYHSTDTQYF. The CDR3 bases are TGTGCCAGCAGCCAAGACTACCATAGCACAGATACGCAGTATTTT.

This clonotype occurred many times. The chain is built from TRBV5-6 and TRBJ1-1; D might be TRBD1 (6 bases). V lost 4 bases to trimming and J lost 0 bases, with 10 bases between them. The CDR3 length is 14 residues. CDR1 is SGHDT, CDR2 YYEEEE, per germline. DNA for the CDR3: TGTGCCAGCAGCGACGGACAGATGAACACTGAAGCTTTCTTT. It translates to CASSDGQMNTEAFF.

The chain is built from TRBV6-5 and TRBJ2-7; unclear D gene. The CDR3 runs to 16 residues. CDR1 and CDR2 from the germline V gene are MNHEY and SVGAGI. The V end was cut by 0 bases, the J end by 1 base, with 13 bases between. The chain's CDR3 is CASSYSWGRASYEQYF. The CDR3 nucleotides are TGTGCCAGCAGTTACTCGTGGGGTAGAGCGTCCTACGAGCAGTACTTC.

The sample holds many counts of this clonotype. CDR3 amino acids: CASSQDRFTDTQYF. CDR3 sequence (DNA): TGTGCCAGCAGCCAAGACAGATTCACAGATACGCAGTATTTT. The chain is built from TRBV7-2 and TRBJ2-3; possible D gene TRBD1, 5 bases. Germline lookup yields CDR1 SGHTA and CDR2 FQGNSA. V dropped 5 bases and J dropped 2 bases, with 11 bases sitting between them. The CDR3 extends over 14 amino acids.

The chain links TRBV4-1 to TRBJ2-5; D might be TRBD2 (7 bases). Germline V gives CDR1 MGHRA, CDR2 YSYEKL. V was cut by 0 bases and J by 14 bases, with 13 bases left in between. The CDR3 runs to 12 residues. The chain's CDR3 is CASSQDRGGKYF. The CDR3, as DNA: TGCGCCAGCAGCCAAGATAGGGGGGGCAAATACTTC.

The rearrangement uses TRBV7-9 and TRBJ2-7; 8 bases map to TRBD1. CDR1 and CDR2 (germline): SEHNR, FQNEAQ (reference sequence). The CDR3 covers 14 residues. J lost 7 bases, V lost 3 bases, and 8 bases had no gene match. The CDR3 region is CASSFPDRVREQYF. The CDR3 bases are TGTGCCAGCAGCTTCCCGGACAGGGTCCGGGAGCAGTACTTC. Filled out from reference TRBV7-9 and TRBJ2-7, the complete variable domain reads DTGVSQNPRHKITKRGQNVTFRCDPISEHNRLYWYRQTLGQGPEFLTYFQNEAQLEKSRLLSDRFSAERPKGSFSTLEIQRTEQGDSAMYLCASSFPDRVREQYFGPGTRLTVT.

The chain couples TRBV7-2 to TRBJ2-2, with no clear D. V gave up 1 base and J gave up 6 bases, with 9 bases separating them. Germline V gives CDR1 SGHTA, CDR2 FQGNSA. The CDR3 totals 14 residues. The DNA for the CDR3 is TGTGCCAGCAGCTTAGTAAGGCGATCCGGGGAGCTGTTTTTT. Its protein product is CASSLVRRSGELFF. The whole variable domain, filled in from reference TRBV7-2 and TRBJ2-2, reads GAGVSQSPSNKVTEKGKDVELRCDPISGHTALYWYRQSLGQGLEFLIYFQGNSAPDKSGLPSDRFSAERTGGSVSTLTIQRTQQEDSAVYLCASSLVRRSGELFFGEGSRLTVL.

The V gene is TRBV5-1, the J gene TRBJ2-7, with a possible D match to TRBD1 (6 bases). V was shortened by 2 bases and J by 5 bases, with 11 bases between the two germline ends. Germline V lookup: CDR1 SGHRS, CDR2 YFSETQ. CDR3 length: 13 residues. The CDR3 here is CASSLQGTHEQYF. The CDR3 DNA is TGCGCCAGCAGCTTACAGGGTACCCACGAGCAGTACTTC. Complete variable domain (other parts from reference TRBV5-1 and TRBJ2-7): KAGVTQTPRYLIKTRGQQVTLSCSPISGHRSVSWYQQTPGQGLQFLFEYFSETQRNKGNFPGRFSGRQFSNSRSEMNVSTLELGDSALYLCASSLQGTHEQYFGPGTRLTVT.